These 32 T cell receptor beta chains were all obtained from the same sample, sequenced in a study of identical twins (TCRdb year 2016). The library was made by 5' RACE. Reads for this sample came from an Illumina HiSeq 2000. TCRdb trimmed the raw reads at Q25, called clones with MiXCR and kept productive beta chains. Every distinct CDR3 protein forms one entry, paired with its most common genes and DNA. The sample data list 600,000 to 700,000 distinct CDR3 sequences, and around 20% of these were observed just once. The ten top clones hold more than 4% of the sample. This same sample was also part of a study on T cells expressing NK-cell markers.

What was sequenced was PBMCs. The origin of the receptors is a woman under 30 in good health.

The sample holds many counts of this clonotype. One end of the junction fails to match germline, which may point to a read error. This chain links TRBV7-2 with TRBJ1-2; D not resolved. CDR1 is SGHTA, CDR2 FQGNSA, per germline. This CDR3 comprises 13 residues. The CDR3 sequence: CASSPDINYGYTF. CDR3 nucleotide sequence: TGCGCCAGCAGCCCTGATATTAACTATGGCTACACCTTC.

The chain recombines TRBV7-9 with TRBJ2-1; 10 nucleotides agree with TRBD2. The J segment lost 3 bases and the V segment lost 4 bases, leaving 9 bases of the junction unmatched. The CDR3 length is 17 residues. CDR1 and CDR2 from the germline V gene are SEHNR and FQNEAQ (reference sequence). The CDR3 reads CASSSYLSGGFYNEQFF. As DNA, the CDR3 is TGTGCCAGCAGCTCCTACCTTAGCGGGGGGTTCTACAATGAGCAGTTCTTC.

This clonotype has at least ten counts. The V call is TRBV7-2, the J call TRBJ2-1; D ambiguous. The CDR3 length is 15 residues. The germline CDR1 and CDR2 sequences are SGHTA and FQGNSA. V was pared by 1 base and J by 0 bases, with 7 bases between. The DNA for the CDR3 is TGTGCCAGCAGCTTAGTTAGGAGCTCCTACAATGAGCAGTTCTTC. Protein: CASSLVRSSYNEQFF. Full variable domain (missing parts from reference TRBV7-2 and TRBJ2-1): GAGVSQSPSNKVTEKGKDVELRCDPISGHTALYWYRQSLGQGLEFLIYFQGNSAPDKSGLPSDRFSAERTGGSVSTLTIQRTQQEDSAVYLCASSLVRSSYNEQFFGPGTRLTVL.

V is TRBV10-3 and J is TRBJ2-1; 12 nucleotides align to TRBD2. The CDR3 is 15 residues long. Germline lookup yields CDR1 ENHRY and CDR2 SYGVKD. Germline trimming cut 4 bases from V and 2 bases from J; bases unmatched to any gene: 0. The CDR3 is CAISGTSGAYNEQFF. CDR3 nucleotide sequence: TGTGCCATCAGTGGGACTAGCGGGGCCTACAATGAGCAGTTCTTC.

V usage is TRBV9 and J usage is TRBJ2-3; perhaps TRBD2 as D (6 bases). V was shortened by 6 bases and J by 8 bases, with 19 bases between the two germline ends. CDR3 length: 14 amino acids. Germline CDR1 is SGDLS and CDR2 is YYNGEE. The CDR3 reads CASIAPLQGGTQYF. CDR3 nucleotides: TGTGCCAGCATCGCCCCCCTTCAGGGAGGTACGCAGTATTTT.

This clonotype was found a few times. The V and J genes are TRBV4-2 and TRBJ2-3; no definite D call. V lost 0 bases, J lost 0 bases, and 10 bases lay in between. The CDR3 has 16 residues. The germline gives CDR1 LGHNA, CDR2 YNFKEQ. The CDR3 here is CASSQDSFGSTDTQYF. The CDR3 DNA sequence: TGTGCCAGCAGCCAAGATTCCTTCGGCAGCACAGATACGCAGTATTTT.

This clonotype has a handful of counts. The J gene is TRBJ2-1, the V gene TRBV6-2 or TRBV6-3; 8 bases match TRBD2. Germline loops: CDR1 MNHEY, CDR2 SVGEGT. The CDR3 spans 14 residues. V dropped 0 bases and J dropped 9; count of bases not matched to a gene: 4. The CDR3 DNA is TGTGCCAGCAGTTACTCGAGCGGGAGACTTGAGCAGTTCTTC. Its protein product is CASSYSSGRLEQFF.

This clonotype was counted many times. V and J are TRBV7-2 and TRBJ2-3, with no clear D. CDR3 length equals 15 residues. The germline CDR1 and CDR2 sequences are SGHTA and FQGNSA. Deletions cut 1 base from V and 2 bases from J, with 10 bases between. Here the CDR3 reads CASSLVSSVTDTQYF. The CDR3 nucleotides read TGTGCCAGCAGCTTAGTTTCGTCCGTCACAGATACGCAGTATTTT.

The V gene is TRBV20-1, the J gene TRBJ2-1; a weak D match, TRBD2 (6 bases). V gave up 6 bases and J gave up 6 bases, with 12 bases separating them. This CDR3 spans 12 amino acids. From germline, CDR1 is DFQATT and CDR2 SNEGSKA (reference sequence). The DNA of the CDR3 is TGCAGTGCGGGCGGGACCATCAATGAGCAGTTCTTC. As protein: CSAGGTINEQFF.

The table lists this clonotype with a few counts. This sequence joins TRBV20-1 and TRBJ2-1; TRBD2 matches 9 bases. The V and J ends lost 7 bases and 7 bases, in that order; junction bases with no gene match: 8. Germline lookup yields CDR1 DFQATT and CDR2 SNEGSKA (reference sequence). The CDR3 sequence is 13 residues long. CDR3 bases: TGCAGTGGATCGGTAACTAGCGGGAATGAGCAGTTCTTC. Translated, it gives CSGSVTSGNEQFF.

The CDR3 is CASSLRTGIYEQYF. Written as DNA, the CDR3 is TGTGCCAGCAGCTTGAGGACAGGCATTTACGAGCAGTACTTC. The chain employs TRBV11-2 and TRBJ2-7, with 7 positions matching TRBD1. CDR1 and CDR2 from the germline V gene are SGHAT and FQNNGV. The ends lost 3 bases at V and 4 bases at J; junction bases unmatched: 6. There are 14 residues in the CDR3.

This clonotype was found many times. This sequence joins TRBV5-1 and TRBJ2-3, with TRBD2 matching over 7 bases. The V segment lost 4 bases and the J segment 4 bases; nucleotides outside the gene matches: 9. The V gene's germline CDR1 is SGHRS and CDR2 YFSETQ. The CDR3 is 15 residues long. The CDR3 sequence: CASSPDGRGADTQYF. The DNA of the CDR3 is TGCGCCAGCAGCCCGGATGGACGGGGGGCAGATACGCAGTATTTT.

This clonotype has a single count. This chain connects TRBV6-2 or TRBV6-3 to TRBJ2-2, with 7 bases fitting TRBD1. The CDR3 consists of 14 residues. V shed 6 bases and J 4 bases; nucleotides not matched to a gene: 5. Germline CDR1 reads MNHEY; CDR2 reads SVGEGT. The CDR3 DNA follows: TGTGCCAGCAGACCGACAGGGTTCACCGGGGAGCTGTTTTTT. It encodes CASRPTGFTGELFF.

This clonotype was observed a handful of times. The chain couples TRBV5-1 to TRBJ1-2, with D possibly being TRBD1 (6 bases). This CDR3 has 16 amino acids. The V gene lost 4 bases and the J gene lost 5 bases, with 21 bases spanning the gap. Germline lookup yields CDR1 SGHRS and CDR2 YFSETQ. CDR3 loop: CASSGDPQGVLYGYTF. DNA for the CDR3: TGCGCCAGCAGCGGAGACCCACAGGGCGTTCTTTATGGCTACACCTTC.

DNA of the CDR3: TGTGCCAGCAGCCCGGTACCGGGAGTTAGGTATGAGCAGTTCTTC. Its translation: CASSPVPGVRYEQFF. V and J are TRBV11-2 and TRBJ2-1, with D possibly matching TRBD2 (6 bases). The V end was cut by 5 bases, the J end by 8 bases, with 19 bases between. The CDR3 is made up of 15 amino acids. Germline V CDR1 and CDR2: SGHAT, FQNNGV.

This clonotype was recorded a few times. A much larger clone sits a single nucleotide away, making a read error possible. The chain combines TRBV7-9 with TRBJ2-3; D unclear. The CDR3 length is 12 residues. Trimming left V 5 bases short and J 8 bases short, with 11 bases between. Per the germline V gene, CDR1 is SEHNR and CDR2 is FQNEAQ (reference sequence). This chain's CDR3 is CASSRVLGTQYF. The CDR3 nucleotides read TGTGCCAGCAGCCGGGTGCTAGGTACGCAGTATTTT.

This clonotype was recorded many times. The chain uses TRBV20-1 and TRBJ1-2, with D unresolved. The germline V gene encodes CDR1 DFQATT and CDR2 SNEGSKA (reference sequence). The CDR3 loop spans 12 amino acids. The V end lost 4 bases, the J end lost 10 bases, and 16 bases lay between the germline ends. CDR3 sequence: CSAKRPAGDYTF. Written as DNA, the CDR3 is TGCAGTGCTAAGAGACCCGCGGGAGACTACACCTTC.

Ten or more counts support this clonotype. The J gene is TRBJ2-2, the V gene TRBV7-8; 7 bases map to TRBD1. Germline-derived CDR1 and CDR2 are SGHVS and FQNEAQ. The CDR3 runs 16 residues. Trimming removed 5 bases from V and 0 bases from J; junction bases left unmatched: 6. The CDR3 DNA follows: TGTGCCAGCAGCACGGGACAGATTGCGAACACCGGGGAGCTGTTTTTT. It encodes CASSTGQIANTGELFF.

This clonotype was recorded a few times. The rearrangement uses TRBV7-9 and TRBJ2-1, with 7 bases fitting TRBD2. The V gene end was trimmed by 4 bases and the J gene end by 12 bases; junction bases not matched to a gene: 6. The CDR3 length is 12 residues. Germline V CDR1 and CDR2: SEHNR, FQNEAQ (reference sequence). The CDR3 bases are TGTGCCAGCAGCTACGGACTAGTGGGGCAGTTCTTC. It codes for CASSYGLVGQFF.

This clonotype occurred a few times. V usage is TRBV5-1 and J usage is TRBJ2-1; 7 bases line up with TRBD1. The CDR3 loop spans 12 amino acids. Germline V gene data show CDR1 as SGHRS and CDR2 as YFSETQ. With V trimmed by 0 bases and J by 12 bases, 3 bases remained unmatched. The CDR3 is CASSLEGARQFF. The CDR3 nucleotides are TGCGCCAGCAGCTTGGAGGGGGCTAGGCAGTTCTTC.

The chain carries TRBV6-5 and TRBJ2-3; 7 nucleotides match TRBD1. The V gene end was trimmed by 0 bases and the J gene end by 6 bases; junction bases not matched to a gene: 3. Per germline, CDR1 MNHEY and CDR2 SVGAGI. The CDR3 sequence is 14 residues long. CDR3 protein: CASSYSGGGDTQYF. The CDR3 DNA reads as TGTGCCAGCAGTTACTCAGGGGGCGGGGATACGCAGTATTTT.

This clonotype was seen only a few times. CDR3 loop: CASSQDPGRFEQYF. CDR3 coding DNA: TGTGCCAGCAGCCAAGACCCCGGAAGGTTCGAGCAGTACTTC. The V and J genes are TRBV4-2 and TRBJ2-7; D gene unclear. CDR1 is LGHNA, CDR2 YNFKEQ, per germline. V shed 0 bases and J shed 6 bases, with 12 bases lying between them. The CDR3 runs to 14 residues.

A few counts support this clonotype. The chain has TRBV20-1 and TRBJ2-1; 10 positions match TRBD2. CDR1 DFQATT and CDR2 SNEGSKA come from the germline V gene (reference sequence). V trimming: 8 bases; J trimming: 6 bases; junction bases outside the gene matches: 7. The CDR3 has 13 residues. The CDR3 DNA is TGCAGTCTGGGGACTAGCGCCCTCAATGAGCAGTTCTTC. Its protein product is CSLGTSALNEQFF.

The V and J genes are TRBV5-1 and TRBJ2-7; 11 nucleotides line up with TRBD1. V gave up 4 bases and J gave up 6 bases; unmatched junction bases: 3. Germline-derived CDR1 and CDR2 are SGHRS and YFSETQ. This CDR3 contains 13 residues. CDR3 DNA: TGCGCCAGCAGCGGGACAGGGGGTCCCGAGCAGTACTTC. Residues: CASSGTGGPEQYF.

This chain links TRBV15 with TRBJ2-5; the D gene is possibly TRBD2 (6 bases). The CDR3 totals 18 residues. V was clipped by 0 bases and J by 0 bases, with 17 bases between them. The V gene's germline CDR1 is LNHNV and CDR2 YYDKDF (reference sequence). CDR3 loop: CATSRDTTVAEYQETQYF. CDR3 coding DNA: TGTGCCACCAGCAGAGATACCACTGTAGCGGAGTACCAAGAGACCCAGTACTTC.

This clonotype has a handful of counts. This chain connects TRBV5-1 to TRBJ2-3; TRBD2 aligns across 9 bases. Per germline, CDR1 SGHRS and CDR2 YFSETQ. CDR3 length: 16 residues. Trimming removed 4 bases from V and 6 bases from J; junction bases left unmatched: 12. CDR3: CASSPIAREGLDTQYF. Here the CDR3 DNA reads TGCGCCAGCAGCCCAATCGCGCGGGAGGGCCTGGATACGCAGTATTTT.

The CDR3 protein is CASSLHGPVTEAFF. The CDR3 DNA follows: TGTGCCAGCAGTTTACATGGTCCCGTGACTGAAGCTTTCTTT. The chain employs TRBV12-3 or TRBV12-4 and TRBJ1-1; D unresolved. Trimming left V 2 bases short and J 5 bases short, with 12 bases between. The CDR3 has 14 amino acids.

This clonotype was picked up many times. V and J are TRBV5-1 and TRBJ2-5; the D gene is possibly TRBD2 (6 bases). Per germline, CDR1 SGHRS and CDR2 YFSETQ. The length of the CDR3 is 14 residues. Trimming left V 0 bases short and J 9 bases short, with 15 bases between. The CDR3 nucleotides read TGCGCCAGCAGCTTGGGACCTCACGGGGAGGCCCAGTACTTC. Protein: CASSLGPHGEAQYF.

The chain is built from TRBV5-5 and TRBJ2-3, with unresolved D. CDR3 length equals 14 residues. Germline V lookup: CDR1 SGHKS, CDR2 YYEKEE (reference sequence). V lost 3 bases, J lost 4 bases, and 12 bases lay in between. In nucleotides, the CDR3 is TGTGCCAGCAGCTGGTTGGGTCCGGCAGATACGCAGTATTTT. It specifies CASSWLGPADTQYF.

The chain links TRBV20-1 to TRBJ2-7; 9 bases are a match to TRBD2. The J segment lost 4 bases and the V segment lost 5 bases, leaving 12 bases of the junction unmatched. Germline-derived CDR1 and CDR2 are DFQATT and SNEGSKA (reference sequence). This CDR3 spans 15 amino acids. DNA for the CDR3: TGCAGTGCTGCGACTAGCGGCCACCTTTCTTACGAGCAGTACTTC. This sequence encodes CSAATSGHLSYEQYF.

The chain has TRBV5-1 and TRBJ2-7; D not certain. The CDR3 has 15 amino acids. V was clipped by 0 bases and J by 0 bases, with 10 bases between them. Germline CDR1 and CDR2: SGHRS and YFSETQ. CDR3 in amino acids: CASSLETTLSYEQYF. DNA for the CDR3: TGCGCCAGCAGCTTGGAGACCACACTCTCCTACGAGCAGTACTTC.

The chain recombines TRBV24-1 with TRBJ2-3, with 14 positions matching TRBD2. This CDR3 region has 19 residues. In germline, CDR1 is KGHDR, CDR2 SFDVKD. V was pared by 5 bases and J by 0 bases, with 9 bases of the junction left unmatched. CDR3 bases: TGTGCCACCAGTGCCGAGGGACTAGCGGGAGACTCAAGCACAGATACGCAGTATTTT. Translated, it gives CATSAEGLAGDSSTDTQYF.